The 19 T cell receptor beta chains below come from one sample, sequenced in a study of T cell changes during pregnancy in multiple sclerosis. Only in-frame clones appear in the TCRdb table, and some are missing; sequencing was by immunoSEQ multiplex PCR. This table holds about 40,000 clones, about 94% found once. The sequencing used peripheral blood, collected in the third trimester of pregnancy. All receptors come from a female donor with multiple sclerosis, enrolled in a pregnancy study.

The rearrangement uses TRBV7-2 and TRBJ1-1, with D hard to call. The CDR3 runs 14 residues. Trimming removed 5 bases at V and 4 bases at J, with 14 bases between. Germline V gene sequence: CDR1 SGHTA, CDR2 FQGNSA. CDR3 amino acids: CASSPLGMGTEAFF. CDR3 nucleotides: TGTGCCAGCAGCCCGCTAGGAATGGGCACTGAAGCTTTCTTT.

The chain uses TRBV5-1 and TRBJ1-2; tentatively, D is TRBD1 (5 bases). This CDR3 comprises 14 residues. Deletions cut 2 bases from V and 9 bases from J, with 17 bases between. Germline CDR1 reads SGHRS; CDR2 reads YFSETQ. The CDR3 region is CASSFYVDSQRYTF. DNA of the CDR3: TGCGCCAGCAGCTTTTATGTAGACAGCCAACGCTACACCTTC.

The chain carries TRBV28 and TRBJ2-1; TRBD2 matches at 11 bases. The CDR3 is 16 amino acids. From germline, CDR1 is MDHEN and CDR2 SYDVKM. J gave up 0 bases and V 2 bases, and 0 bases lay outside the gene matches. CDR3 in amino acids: CASSLTSGSSYNEQFF. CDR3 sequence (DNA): TGTGCCAGCAGTTTAACTAGCGGGAGCTCCTACAATGAGCAGTTCTTC.

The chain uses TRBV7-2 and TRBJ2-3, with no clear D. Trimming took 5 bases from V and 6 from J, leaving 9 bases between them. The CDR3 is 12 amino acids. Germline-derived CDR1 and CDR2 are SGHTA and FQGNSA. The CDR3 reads CASSPPVDTQYF. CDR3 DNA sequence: TGTGCCAGCAGCCCGCCAGTGGATACGCAGTATTTT. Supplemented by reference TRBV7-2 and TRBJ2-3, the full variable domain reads GAGVSQSPSNKVTEKGKDVELRCDPISGHTALYWYRQSLGQGLEFLIYFQGNSAPDKSGLPSDRFSAERTGGSVSTLTIQRTQQEDSAVYLCASSPPVDTQYFGPGTRLTVL.

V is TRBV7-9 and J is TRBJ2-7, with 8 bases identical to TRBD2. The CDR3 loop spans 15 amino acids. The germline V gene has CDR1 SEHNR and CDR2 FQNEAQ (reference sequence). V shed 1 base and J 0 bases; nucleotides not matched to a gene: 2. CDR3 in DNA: TGTGCCAGCAGCTTAGGAGCGGGGGACTCCTACGAGCAGTACTTC. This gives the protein CASSLGAGDSYEQYF. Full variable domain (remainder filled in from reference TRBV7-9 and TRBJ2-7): DTGVSQNPRHKITKRGQNVTFRCDPISEHNRLYWYRQTLGQGPEFLTYFQNEAQLEKSRLLSDRFSAERPKGSFSTLEIQRTEQGDSAMYLCASSLGAGDSYEQYFGPGTRLTVT.

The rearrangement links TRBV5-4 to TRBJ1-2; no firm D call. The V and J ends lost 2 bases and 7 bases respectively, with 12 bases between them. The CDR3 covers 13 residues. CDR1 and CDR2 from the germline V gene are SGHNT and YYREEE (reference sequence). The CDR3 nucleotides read TGTGCCAGCAGCTTTCGCGGAGGGCCTGGCTACACCTTC. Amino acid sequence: CASSFRGGPGYTF. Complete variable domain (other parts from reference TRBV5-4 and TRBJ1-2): ETGVTQSPTHLIKTRGQQVTLRCSSQSGHNTVSWYQQALGQGPQFIFQYYREEENGRGNFPPRFSGLQFPNYSSELNVNALELDDSALYLCASSFRGGPGYTFGSGTRLTVV.

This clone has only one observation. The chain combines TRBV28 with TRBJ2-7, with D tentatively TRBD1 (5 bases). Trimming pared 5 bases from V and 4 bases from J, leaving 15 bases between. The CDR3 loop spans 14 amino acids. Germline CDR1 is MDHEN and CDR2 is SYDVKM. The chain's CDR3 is CASSPELGEYEQYF. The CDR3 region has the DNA TGTGCCAGCAGTCCCGAGTTAGGGGAATACGAGCAGTACTTC.

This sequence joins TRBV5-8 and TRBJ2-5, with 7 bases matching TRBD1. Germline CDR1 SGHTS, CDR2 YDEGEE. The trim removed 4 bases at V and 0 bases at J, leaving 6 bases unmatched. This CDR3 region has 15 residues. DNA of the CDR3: TGTGCCAGCAGCGTGACAGGGACCTACCAAGAGACCCAGTACTTC. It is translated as CASSVTGTYQETQYF.

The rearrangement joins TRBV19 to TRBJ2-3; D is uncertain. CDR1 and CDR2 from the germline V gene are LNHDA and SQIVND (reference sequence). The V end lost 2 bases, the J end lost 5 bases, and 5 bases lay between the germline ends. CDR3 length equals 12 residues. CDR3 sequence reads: CASSITRDTQYF. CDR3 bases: TGTGCCAGTAGTATAACTCGAGATACGCAGTATTTT.

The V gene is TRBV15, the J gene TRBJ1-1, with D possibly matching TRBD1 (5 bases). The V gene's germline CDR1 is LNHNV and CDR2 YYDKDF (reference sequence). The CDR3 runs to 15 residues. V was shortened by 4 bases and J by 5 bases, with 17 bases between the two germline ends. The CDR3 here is CATSTPGGEGTEAFF. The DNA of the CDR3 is TGTGCCACCAGCACTCCGGGGGGGGAAGGGACTGAAGCTTTCTTT.

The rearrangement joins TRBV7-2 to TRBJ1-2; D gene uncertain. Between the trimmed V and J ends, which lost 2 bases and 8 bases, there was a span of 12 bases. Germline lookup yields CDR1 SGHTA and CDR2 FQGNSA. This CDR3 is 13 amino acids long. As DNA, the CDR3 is TGTGCCAGCAGCTTAAGTGTTGGGCAGGGCTACACCTTC. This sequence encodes CASSLSVGQGYTF.

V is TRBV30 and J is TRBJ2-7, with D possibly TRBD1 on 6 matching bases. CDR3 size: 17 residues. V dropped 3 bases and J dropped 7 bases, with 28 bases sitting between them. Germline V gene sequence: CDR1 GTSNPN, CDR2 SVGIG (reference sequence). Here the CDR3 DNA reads TGTGCCTGGAGGAGCTTAGCCTTTGGTCAGGGGTCTGGAGAGCAGTACTTC. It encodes CAWRSLAFGQGSGEQYF. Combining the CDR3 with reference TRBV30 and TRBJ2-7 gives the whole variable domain SQTIHQWPATLVQPVGSPLSLECTVEGTSNPNLYWYRQAAGRGLQLLFYSVGIGQISSEVPQNLSASRPQDRQFILSSKKLLLSDSGFYLCAWRSLAFGQGSGEQYFGPGTRLTVT.

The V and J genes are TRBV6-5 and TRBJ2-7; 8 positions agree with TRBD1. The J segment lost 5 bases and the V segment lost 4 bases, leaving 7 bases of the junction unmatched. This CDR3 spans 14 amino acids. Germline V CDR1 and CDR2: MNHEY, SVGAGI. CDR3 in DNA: TGTGCCAGCAGTTTAGGACAGGGTCGGGACGAGCAGTACTTC. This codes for CASSLGQGRDEQYF.

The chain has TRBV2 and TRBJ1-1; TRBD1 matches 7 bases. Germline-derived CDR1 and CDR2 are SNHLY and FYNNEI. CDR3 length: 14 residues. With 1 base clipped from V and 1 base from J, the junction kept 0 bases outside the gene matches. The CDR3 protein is CASSEDRGNTEAFF. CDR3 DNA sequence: TGTGCCAGCAGTGAAGACAGGGGGAACACTGAAGCTTTCTTT.

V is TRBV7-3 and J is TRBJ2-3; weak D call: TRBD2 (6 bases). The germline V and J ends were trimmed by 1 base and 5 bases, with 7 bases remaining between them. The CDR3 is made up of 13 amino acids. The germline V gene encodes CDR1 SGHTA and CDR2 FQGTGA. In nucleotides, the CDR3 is TGTGCCAGCAGCTTAATCGGGAGAGATACGCAGTATTTT. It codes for CASSLIGRDTQYF.

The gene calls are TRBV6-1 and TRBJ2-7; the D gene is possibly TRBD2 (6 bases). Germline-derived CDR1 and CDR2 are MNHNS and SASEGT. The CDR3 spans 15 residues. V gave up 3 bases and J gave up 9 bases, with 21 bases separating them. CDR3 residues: CASSDRRDFLLGQYF. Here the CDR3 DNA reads TGTGCCAGCAGTGACCGCCGGGACTTCCTACTGGGGCAGTACTTC.

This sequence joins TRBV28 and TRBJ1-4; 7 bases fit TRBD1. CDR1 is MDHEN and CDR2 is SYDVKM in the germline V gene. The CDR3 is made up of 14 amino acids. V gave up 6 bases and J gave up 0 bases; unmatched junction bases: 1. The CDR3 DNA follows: TGTGCCAGCAGGGGGACAGCAACTAATGAAAAACTGTTTTTT. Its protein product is CASRGTATNEKLFF.

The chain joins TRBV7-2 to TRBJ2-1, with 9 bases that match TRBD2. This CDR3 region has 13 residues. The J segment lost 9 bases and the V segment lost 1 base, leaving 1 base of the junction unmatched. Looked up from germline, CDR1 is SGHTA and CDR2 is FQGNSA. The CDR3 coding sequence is TGTGCCAGCAGCTTAGGCGGGAGGGGTGAGCAGTTCTTC. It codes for CASSLGGRGEQFF.

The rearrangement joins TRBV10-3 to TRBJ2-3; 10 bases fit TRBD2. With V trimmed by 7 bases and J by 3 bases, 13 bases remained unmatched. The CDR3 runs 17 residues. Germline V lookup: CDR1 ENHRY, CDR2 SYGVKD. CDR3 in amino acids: CAITDDPSGRATDTQYF. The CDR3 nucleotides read TGTGCCATCACCGACGACCCCAGCGGGAGGGCTACAGATACGCAGTATTTT.